These 15 T cell receptor beta chains share one sample of origin, sequenced in a study of T cells in Graves' hyperthyroidism and ophthalmopathy. RNA transcripts provided the source from which TCR beta CDR3 regions were amplified. Using the HTBI primer set, a first-round RT-PCR was run on the TCR CDR3. Via MiXCR, TCRdb re-called the multiplex PCR reads, giving one row per CDR3 protein. The table shows around 660,000 distinct CDR3 sequences, with 45% occurring only once. Sequencing was done on a sample of peripheral blood or thyroid tissue (not recorded which). These receptors originate from an adult man with Graves' disease, either hyperthyroidism or ophthalmopathy (not recorded which).

This clonotype was counted a few times. The chain has TRBV5-1 and TRBJ1-6; D is unresolved. The CDR3 extends over 14 amino acids. Germline assignment: CDR1 SGHRS and CDR2 YFSETQ. Trimming took off 5 bases at V and 7 bases at J, with 13 bases between the two ends. The CDR3 spells CASRSSEANSPLHF. The DNA of the CDR3 is TGCGCCAGCAGGAGTTCAGAGGCCAATTCACCCCTCCACTTT.

The V gene is TRBV24-1, the J gene TRBJ1-2; D call uncertain. In germline, CDR1 is KGHDR, CDR2 SFDVKD. V lost 9 bases and J 8 bases, leaving 18 bases between the germline ends. The CDR3 sequence is 13 residues long. CDR3 DNA: TGTGCCACCGATGGAGGAGGTTCTATGGGCTACACCTTC. It specifies CATDGGGSMGYTF.

This clonotype was counted ten times or more. CDR3 in DNA: TGCGCCAGCAGTGGACAGGGGGCGCGTGGCTACACCTTC. This sequence encodes CASSGQGARGYTF. The chain links TRBV10-2 to TRBJ1-2, with TRBD1 matching over 10 bases. Germline V CDR1 and CDR2: WSHSY, SAAADI. This CDR3 has 13 amino acids. The V and J ends lost 4 bases and 7 bases, in that order; junction bases with no gene match: 3.

This clonotype came up many times. V gene TRBV10-2 combines with J gene TRBJ2-6; tentative D call: TRBD2 (5 bases). CDR1 is WSHSY, CDR2 SAAADI, per germline. The CDR3 length is 15 residues. V was cut by 3 bases and J by 2 bases, with 8 bases left in between. CDR3 residues: CASSEHGAGANVLTF. In DNA form, the CDR3 reads TGCGCCAGCAGTGAACACGGGGCTGGGGCCAACGTCCTGACTTTC.

The rearrangement uses TRBV12-3 or TRBV12-4 and TRBJ1-1; D perhaps matches TRBD1 (6 bases). This CDR3 has 15 amino acids. The ends were cut back, 2 bases at V and 2 bases at J, with 12 bases in the middle. The CDR3 sequence: CASSLSLDSNTEAFF. The CDR3 DNA is TGTGCCAGCAGTTTATCGTTGGACAGCAACACTGAAGCTTTCTTT.

The chain combines TRBV20-1 with TRBJ2-6; D is unresolved. CDR1 is DFQATT and CDR2 is SNEGSKA in the germline V gene (reference sequence). There are 14 residues in the CDR3. The V end was cut by 3 bases, the J end by 4 bases, with 10 bases between. CDR3 nucleotide sequence: TGCAGTGCTAGTGTCACGACAGGGGCCAACGTCCTGACTTTC. It is translated as CSASVTTGANVLTF.

Concerning this clonotype itself: A much bigger clone sits one base away, suggesting this may be a read error. This chain joins TRBV5-1 and TRBJ2-7; TRBD2 aligns across 12 bases. The CDR3 contains 15 residues. The V gene's germline CDR1 is SGHRS and CDR2 YFSETQ. CDR3 residues: CASSRLAGDSCEQYF. The CDR3 coding sequence is TGCGCCAGCAGCCGACTAGCGGGGGACTCCTGCGAGCAGTACTTC.

The V and J genes are TRBV2 and TRBJ1-2; D is possibly TRBD1 (5 bases). Trimming took 7 bases from V and 6 from J, leaving 12 bases between them. CDR1 SNHLY and CDR2 FYNNEI come from the germline V gene. The CDR3 spans 12 residues. This CDR3 is CASKGGGDGYTF. The CDR3 nucleotides read TGTGCCAGCAAGGGTGGAGGGGATGGCTACACCTTC. The full variable domain, completed using reference TRBV2 and TRBJ1-2, is EPEVTQTPSHQVTQMGQEVILRCVPISNHLYFYWYRQILGQKVEFLVSFYNNEISEKSEIFDDQFSVERPDGSNFTLKIRSTKLEDSAMYFCASKGGGDGYTFGSGTRLTVV.

This clonotype was recorded many times. V usage is TRBV9 and J usage is TRBJ1-2; the match to TRBD1 covers 9 bases. The germline V gene has CDR1 SGDLS and CDR2 YYNGEE. V lost 1 base and J lost 6; bases outside the gene matches: 4. This CDR3 contains 14 residues. CDR3 sequence reads: CASSVRQGENGYTF. The CDR3 nucleotides are TGTGCCAGCAGCGTAAGACAGGGGGAGAATGGCTACACCTTC.

The sample holds a few counts of this clonotype. An end of the junction differs from the germline gene, which may be a read error. The chain has TRBV29-1 and TRBJ1-6; tentatively, D is TRBD1 (5 bases). This CDR3 has 11 residues. Germline loops: CDR1 SQVTM, CDR2 ANQGSEA. CDR3 in amino acids: CAWGLGAPLHF. The CDR3 region has the DNA TGTGCCTGGGGCCTCGGGGCACCCCTCCACTTT.

This clonotype was counted only a few times. The chain recombines TRBV7-2 with TRBJ2-5; D is undetermined. Trimming cost V 7 bases and J 5 bases, with 20 bases left between them. The germline gives CDR1 SGHTA, CDR2 FQGNSA. There are 15 residues in the CDR3. CDR3 loop: CASTQRSSRRETQYF. The CDR3 DNA reads TGTGCCAGCACCCAGCGAAGCTCCCGAAGGGAGACCCAGTACTTC.

With respect to this clonotype: A read error may produce the germline difference seen at one junction end. The rearrangement joins TRBV2 to TRBJ1-4, with a possible D match to TRBD1 (6 bases). Germline V gene lookup returns CDR1 SNHLY and CDR2 FYNNEI. This CDR3 has 9 residues. The CDR3 DNA reads TGTGCCAGCAGTGAACTGGGGGCTTTT. Its translation: CASSELGAF.

The genes are TRBV20-1 and TRBJ1-6, with 8 bases matching TRBD1. Germline V gives CDR1 DFQATT, CDR2 SNEGSKA (reference sequence). The CDR3 sequence is 14 residues long. Losses at the gene ends were 6 bases for V and 7 bases for J; bases not matched to a gene: 8. The CDR3 bases are TGCAGTGCCGGAACAGGGGGTGGGAATTCACCCCTCCACTTT. Translated: CSAGTGGGNSPLHF.

This clonotype was counted at least ten times. The CDR3 DNA reads as TGCAGTGCACCTGGGTCACGGGAGACCCAGTACTTC. Its translation: CSAPGSRETQYF. V is TRBV20-1 and J is TRBJ2-5, with D uncertain. The V and J ends lost 6 bases and 5 bases respectively, with 13 bases between them. The CDR3 is 12 residues long. Germline V gene sequence: CDR1 DFQATT, CDR2 SNEGSKA (reference sequence).

V and J are TRBV15 and TRBJ1-1; D unresolved. With 5 bases removed from V and 10 bases from J, the gap between germline ends came to 8 bases. The CDR3 extends over 10 amino acids. Germline CDR1 LNHNV, CDR2 YYDKDF (reference sequence). DNA for the CDR3: TGTGCCACCAGCCCGCGGACAGCTTTCTTT. Translating gives CATSPRTAFF.